These T cell receptor beta chains were read from a single sample in a study of siplizumab effects on memory and regulatory T cells. Here immunoSEQ multiplex PCR was the method, and the copy in TCRdb shows in-frame clones only, minus some. Of 50,000 or so clones listed, roughly 90% are singletons. The sample consisted of naive CD8+ T cells sorted from blood. These receptors were obtained from a human donor in good health. CDR3s include the opening cysteine and the closing phenylalanine or tryptophan. D genes are given only for firm matches. Not every row has a clone size; where given, it reads once, few, many or a size class.

D | J | size | V | DNA | CDR3
- | TRBJ1-1 | - | TRBV19 | TGTGCCAGTAGTACCCTTGGAACTGAAGCTTTCTTT | CASSTLGTEAFF
- | TRBJ1-4 | - | TRBV19 | TGTGCCAGTACCCATAATGAAAAACTGTTTTTT | CASTHNEKLFF
TRBD2 | TRBJ2-7 | once | TRBV19 | TGTGCCACCTGGGGAGGGTGGGGCTACGAGCAGTACTTC | CATWGGWGYEQYF
- | TRBJ2-7 | - | TRBV7-9 | TGTGCCAGCAGCCTAGCCGGACAGAGGTCCTACGAGCAGTACTTC | CASSLAGQRSYEQYF
TRBD1 | TRBJ2-7 | - | TRBV7-9 | TGTGCCAGCAGCCCTGGACAGGACTCCTACGAGCAGTACTTC | CASSPGQDSYEQYF
- | TRBJ2-1 | - | TRBV30 | TGTGCCTGGAGTGTAAAAAACTACAATGAGCAGTTCTTC | CAWSVKNYNEQFF
- | TRBJ2-7 | - | TRBV5-1 | TGCGCCAGCAGCGAGGACAGAGACTACGAGCAGTACTTC | CASSEDRDYEQYF
- | TRBJ1-5 | few | TRBV19 | TGTGCCAGTAGTACAGAAGACGGTTATAGCAATCAGCCCCAGCATTTT | CASSTEDGYSNQPQHF
- | TRBJ1-2 | - | TRBV19 | TGTGCCAGTAGGCCGGGACCTAACTATGGCTACACCTTC | CASRPGPNYGYTF
TRBD2 | TRBJ2-7 | - | TRBV19 | TGTGCCAGTAGCTCTAGCGGGGGGGCCTACGAGCAGTACTTC | CASSSSGGAYEQYF
- | TRBJ2-2 | - | TRBV27 | TGTGCCAGCAGTCTCAGGGAAATGAACACCGGGGAGCTGTTTTTT | CASSLREMNTGELFF
TRBD1 | TRBJ2-7 | - | TRBV10-3 | TGTGCCATCAGTGAGTCTGGAGGGACAGGGATCTTCCACGAGCAGTACTTC | CAISESGGTGIFHEQYF
- | TRBJ2-3 | - | TRBV5-1 | TGCGCCAGCAGCTTGTACTCTCCACGAACGGAGACAGATACGCAGTATTTT | CASSLYSPRTETDTQYF
TRBD1 | TRBJ1-1 | - | TRBV6-5 | TGTGCCAGCAACCCGACAGGGGGATGGACTGAAGCTTTCTTT | CASNPTGGWTEAFF
- | TRBJ2-7 | - | TRBV27 | TGTGCCAGCAGTTTATCGCAGGGCTACGAGCAGTACTTC | CASSLSQGYEQYF
TRBD2 | TRBJ2-1 | - | TRBV19 | TGTGCCAGTAGTATGGGCCTAGCGGGAATCCTGGAGCAGTTCTTC | CASSMGLAGILEQFF
TRBD1 | TRBJ2-1 | - | TRBV7-6 | TGTGCCAGCAGCGCGCGGACAGGGCGTGAGCACAATGAGCAGTTCTTC | CASSARTGREHNEQFF
- | TRBJ1-5 | - | TRBV23-1 | TGCGCCAGCAGTCATGTAGAAGATAGCAATCAGCCCCAGCATTTT | CASSHVEDSNQPQHF
TRBD1 | TRBJ2-7 | - | TRBV7-9 | TGTGCCAGCAGCGGGACAGGGGTCATCGAGCAGTACTTC | CASSGTGVIEQYF
- | TRBJ1-1 | - | TRBV19 | TGTGCCAGTAGTATAGGAACGGGGGCTGAAGCTTTCTTT | CASSIGTGAEAFF
- | TRBJ1-1 | - | TRBV7-9 | TGTGCCAGCAGCTTTATTCAGGGTATTGAAGCTTTCTTT | CASSFIQGIEAFF
- | TRBJ2-2 | - | TRBV27 | TGTGCCAGCAGTTTACAGGGGACCGGGGAGCTGTTTTTT | CASSLQGTGELFF
- | TRBJ1-2 | - | TRBV5-1 | TGCGCCAGCAGCTTGGCGTTAGGGAACCTTCGGTATGGCTACACCTTC | CASSLALGNLRYGYTF
- | TRBJ1-1 | - | TRBV7-9 | TGTGCCAGCAGCCCCACCATGATTGGGGACACTGAAGCTTTCTTT | CASSPTMIGDTEAFF